The T cell receptor beta chain described here comes from a study of blood T cell repertoires in COVID-19. Only in-frame clones appear in the TCRdb table, and some are missing; sequencing was by immunoSEQ multiplex PCR. This repertoire shows approximately 49,000 clones, 84% found once; its top ten account for roughly 2.5%. The V and J ends lost 2 bases and 2 bases respectively, with 14 bases between them. CDR3 length: 16 amino acids. Germline V gene sequence: CDR1 MDHEN, CDR2 SYDVKM. This clonotype was sampled from a man in his fifties with acute or convalescent COVID-19. The rearrangement links TRBV28 to TRBJ2-3; tentative D call: TRBD2 (6 bases). Sequenced material: peripheral blood. The DNA of the CDR3 is TGTGCCAGCAGTTTAGGGGCGGGACCTCACACAGATACGCAGTATTTT. It specifies CASSLGAGPHTDTQYF. Looking up the rest from reference TRBV28 and TRBJ2-3 gives the full variable domain: DVKVTQSSRYLVKRTGEKVFLECVQDMDHENMFWYRQDPGLGLRLIYFSYDVKMKEKGDIPEGYSVSREKKERFSLILESASTNQTSMYLCASSLGAGPHTDTQYFGPGTRLTVL.